The sequence of this T cell receptor (beta chain) was determined in a study of blood T cell repertoires in COVID-19. This clone occurred once. The method was immunoSEQ multiplex PCR; TCRdb's version includes in-frame clones alone and lacks a portion of them. This table holds roughly 500,000 clones, approximately 90% found once. CDR1 is MNHEY, CDR2 SVGAGI, per germline. CDR3 length: 14 residues. V was cut by 2 bases and J by 3 bases, with 8 bases left in between. The V gene is TRBV6-5, the J gene TRBJ2-1; D is possibly TRBD2 (6 bases). Sequencing was performed on PBMCs or T cells enriched from blood (not recorded which). The TCR comes from a woman aged 55 to 70 who had recovered from COVID-19. The CDR3 bases are TGTGCCAGCAGTTACACGGAGGGCTACAATGAGCAGTTCTTC. It yields the protein CASSYTEGYNEQFF.